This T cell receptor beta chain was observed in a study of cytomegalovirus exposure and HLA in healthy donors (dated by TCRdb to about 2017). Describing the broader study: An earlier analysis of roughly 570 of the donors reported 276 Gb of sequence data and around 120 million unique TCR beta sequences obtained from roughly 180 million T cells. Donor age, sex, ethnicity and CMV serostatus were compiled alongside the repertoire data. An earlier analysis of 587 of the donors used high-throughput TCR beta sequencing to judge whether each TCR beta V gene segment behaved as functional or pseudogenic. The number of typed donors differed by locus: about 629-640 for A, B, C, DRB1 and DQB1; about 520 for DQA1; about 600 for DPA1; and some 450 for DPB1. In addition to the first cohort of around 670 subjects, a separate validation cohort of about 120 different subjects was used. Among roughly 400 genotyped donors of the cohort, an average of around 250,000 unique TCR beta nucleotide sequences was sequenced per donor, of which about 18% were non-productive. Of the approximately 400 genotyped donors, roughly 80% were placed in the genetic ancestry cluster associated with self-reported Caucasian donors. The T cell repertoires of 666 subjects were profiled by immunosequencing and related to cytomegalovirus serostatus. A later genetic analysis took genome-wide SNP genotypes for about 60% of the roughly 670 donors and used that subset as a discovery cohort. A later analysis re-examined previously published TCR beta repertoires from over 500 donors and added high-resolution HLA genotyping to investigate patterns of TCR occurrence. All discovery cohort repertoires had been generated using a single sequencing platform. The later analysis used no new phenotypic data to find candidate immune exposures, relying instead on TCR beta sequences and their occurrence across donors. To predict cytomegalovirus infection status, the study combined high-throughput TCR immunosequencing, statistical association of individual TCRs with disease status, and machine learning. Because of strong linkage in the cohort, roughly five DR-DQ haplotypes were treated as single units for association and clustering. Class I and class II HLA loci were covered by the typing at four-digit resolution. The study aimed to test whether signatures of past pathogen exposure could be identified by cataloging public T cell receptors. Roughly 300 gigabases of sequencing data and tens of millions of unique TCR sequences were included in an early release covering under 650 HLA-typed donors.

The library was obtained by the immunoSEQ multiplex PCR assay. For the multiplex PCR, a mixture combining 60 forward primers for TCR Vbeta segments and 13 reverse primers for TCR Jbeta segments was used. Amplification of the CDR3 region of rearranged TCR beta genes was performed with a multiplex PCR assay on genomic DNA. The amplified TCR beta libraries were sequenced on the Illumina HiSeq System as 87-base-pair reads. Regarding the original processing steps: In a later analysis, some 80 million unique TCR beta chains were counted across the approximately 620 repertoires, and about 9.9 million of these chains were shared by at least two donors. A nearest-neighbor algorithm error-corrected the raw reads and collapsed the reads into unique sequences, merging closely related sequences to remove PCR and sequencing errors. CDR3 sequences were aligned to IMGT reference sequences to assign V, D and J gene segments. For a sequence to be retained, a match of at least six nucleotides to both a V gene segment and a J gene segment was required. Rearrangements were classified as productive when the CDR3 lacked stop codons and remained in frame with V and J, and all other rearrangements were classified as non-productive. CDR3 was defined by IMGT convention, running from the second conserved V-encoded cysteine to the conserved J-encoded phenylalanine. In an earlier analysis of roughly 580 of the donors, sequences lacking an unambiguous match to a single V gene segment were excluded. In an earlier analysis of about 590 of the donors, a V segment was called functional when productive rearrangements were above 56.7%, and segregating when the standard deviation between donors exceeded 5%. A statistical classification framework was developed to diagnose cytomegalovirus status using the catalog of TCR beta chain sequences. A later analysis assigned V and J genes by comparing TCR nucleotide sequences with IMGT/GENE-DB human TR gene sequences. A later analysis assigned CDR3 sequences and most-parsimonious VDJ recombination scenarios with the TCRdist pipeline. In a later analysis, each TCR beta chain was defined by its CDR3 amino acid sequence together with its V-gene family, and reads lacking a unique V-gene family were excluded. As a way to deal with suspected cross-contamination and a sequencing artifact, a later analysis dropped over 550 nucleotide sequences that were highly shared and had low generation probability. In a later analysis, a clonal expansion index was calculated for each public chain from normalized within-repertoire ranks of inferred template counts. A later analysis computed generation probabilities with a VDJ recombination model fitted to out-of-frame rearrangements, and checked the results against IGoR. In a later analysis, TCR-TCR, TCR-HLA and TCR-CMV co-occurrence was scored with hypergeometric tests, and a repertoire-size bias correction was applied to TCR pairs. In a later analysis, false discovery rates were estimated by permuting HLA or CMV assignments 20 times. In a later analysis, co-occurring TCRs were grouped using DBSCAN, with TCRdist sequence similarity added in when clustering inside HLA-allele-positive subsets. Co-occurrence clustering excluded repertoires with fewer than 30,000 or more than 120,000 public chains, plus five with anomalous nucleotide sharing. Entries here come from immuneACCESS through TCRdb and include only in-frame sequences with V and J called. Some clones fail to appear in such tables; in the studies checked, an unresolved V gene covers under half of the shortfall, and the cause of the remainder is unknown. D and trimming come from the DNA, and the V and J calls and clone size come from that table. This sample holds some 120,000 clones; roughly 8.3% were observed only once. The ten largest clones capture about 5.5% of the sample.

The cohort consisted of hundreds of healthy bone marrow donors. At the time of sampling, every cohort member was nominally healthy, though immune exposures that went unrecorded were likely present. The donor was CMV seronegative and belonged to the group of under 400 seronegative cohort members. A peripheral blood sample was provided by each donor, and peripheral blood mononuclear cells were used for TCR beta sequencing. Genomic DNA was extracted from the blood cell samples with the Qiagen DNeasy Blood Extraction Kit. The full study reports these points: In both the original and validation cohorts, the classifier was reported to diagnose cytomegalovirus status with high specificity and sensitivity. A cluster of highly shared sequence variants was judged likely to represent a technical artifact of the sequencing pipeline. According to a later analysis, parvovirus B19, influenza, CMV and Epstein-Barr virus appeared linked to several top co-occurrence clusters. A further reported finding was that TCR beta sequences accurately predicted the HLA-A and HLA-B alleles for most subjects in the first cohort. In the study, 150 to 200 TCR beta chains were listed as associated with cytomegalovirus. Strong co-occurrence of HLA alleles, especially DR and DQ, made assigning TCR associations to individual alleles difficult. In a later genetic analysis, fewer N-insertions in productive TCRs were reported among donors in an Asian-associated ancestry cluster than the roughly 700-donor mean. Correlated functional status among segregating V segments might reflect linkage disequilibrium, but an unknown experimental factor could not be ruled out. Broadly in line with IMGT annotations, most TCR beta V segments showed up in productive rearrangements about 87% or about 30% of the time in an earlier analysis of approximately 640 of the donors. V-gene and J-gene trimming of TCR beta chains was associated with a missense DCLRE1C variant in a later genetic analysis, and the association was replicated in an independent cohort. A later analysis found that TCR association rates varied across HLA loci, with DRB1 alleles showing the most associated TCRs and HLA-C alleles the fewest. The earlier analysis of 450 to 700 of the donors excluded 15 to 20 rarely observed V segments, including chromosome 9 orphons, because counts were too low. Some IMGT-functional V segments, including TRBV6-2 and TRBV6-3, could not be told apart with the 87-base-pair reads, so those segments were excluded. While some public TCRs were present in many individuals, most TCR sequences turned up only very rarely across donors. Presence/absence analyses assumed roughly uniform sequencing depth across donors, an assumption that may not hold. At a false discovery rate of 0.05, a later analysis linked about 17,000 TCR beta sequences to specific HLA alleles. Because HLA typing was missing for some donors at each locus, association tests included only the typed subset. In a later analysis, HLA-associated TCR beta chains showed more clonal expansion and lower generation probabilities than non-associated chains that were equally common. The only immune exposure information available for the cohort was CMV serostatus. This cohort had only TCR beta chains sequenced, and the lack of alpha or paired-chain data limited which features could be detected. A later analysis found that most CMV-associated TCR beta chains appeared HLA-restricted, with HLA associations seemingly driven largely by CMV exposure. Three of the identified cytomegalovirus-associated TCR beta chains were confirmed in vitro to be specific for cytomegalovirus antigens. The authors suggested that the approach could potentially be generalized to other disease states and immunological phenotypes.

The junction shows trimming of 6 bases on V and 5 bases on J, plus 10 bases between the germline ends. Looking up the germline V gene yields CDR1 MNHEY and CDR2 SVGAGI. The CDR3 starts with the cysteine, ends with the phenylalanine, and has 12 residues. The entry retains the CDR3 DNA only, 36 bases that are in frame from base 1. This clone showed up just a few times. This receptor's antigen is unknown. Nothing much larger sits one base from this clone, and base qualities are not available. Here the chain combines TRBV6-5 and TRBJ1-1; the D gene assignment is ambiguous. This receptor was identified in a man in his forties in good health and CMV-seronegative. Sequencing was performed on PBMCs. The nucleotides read TGTGCCAGCAGCCAAAGAGGGACTGAAGCTTTCTTT. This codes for CASSQRGTEAFF.